A single sample is the source of the 14 T cell receptor beta chains below, sequenced in a study of CD8 T cells in Susac syndrome (dated by TCRdb to between 2018 and 2021). Preparation of the library involved the immunoSEQ multiplex PCR assay. RNA was extracted with the RNeasy kit and roughly 0.5 to 1 ug was reverse transcribed using random hexamers. TCRdb redid the processing of the public reads, applying fastp at Q25 and MiXCR, and retained in-frame beta chains. One record per CDR3 amino acid sequence lists the most common genes and DNA. The table for this sample lists approximately 190,000 distinct CDR3 sequences; almost 96% of them were counted only once. Approximately 0.098% of the sample is taken by the ten largest. Sequencing was performed on CD4+ T cells from PBMCs. These receptors were obtained from a human donor with Susac syndrome.

The CDR3 is CASSPGSRTYGYTF. As DNA, the CDR3 is TGTGCCAGCTCACCAGGGTCCAGAACCTATGGCTACACCTTC. V usage is TRBV18 and J usage is TRBJ1-2; D not resolved. Germline V gene sequence: CDR1 KGHSH, CDR2 LQKENI. Trimming shortened V by 2 bases and J by 4 bases, and 11 bases separated the two germline ends. This CDR3 contains 14 residues.

The rearrangement links TRBV29-1 to TRBJ2-3, with TRBD2 as a possible D gene (5 bases). Per germline, CDR1 SQVTM and CDR2 ANQGSEA. The length of the CDR3 is 11 residues. Trimming cost V 4 bases and J 6 bases, with 8 bases left between them. The CDR3 DNA reads TGCAGCGTTGGTCCGGGGGATACGCAGTATTTT. This gives the protein CSVGPGDTQYF.

The chain is built from TRBV7-3 and TRBJ2-2; D ambiguous. The germline V gene encodes CDR1 SGHTA and CDR2 FQGTGA. The length of the CDR3 is 13 residues. Trimming left V 4 bases short and J 0 bases short, with 3 bases between. CDR3 residues: CASSSANTGELFF. CDR3 DNA sequence: TGTGCCAGCAGCTCAGCGAACACCGGGGAGCTGTTTTTT.

The chain couples TRBV5-1 to TRBJ2-5; 14 bases agree with TRBD2. The V gene end was trimmed by 3 bases and the J gene end by 5 bases; junction bases not matched to a gene: 6. The CDR3 is 16 amino acids. Germline V lookup: CDR1 SGHRS, CDR2 YFSETQ. This CDR3 reads CASSSTSGGEQETQYF. The DNA of the CDR3 is TGCGCCAGCAGCTCGACTAGCGGGGGGGAACAGGAGACCCAGTACTTC.

This clonotype was seen just once. V is TRBV13 and J is TRBJ2-7; D gene unclear. The V and J ends lost 5 bases and 0 bases respectively, with 11 bases between them. CDR1 PRHDT and CDR2 FYEKMQ come from the germline V gene (reference sequence). The CDR3 extends over 14 amino acids. DNA for the CDR3: TGTGCCAGCAGCCAAACTACCTTCTCCTACGAGCAGTACTTC. Translating gives CASSQTTFSYEQYF.

The genes are TRBV30 and TRBJ2-7, with D possibly being TRBD1 or TRBD2 (5 bases each). Trimming shortened V by 3 bases and J by 0 bases, and 15 bases separated the two germline ends. Germline V CDR1 and CDR2: GTSNPN, SVGIG (reference sequence). The CDR3 spans 15 residues. The CDR3 region is CAWRGRASNSYEQYF. CDR3 sequence (DNA): TGTGCCTGGAGGGGGCGGGCTAGTAACTCCTACGAGCAGTACTTC.

This chain links TRBV7-2 with TRBJ2-7; a possible D gene is TRBD1 (5 bases). V was cut by 5 bases and J by 5 bases, with 16 bases left in between. The germline CDR1 and CDR2 sequences are SGHTA and FQGNSA. This CDR3 has 14 amino acids. DNA for the CDR3: TGTGCCAGCAGCCTCCAAAGCGACAGTAACGAGCAGTACTTC. Its translation is CASSLQSDSNEQYF. Together with reference TRBV7-2 and TRBJ2-7, the CDR3 gives the full variable domain: GAGVSQSPSNKVTEKGKDVELRCDPISGHTALYWYRQSLGQGLEFLIYFQGNSAPDKSGLPSDRFSAERTGGSVSTLTIQRTQQEDSAVYLCASSLQSDSNEQYFGPGTRLTVT.

J is TRBJ1-4 and V is TRBV27, with 10 positions matching TRBD1. This CDR3 comprises 13 residues. The V gene end was trimmed by 8 bases and the J gene end by 8 bases; junction bases not matched to a gene: 5. Germline loops: CDR1 MNHEY, CDR2 SMNVEV (reference sequence). Here the CDR3 DNA reads TGTGCCAGCCGGGACAGGGGAAGGGAAAAACTGTTTTTT. Protein sequence: CASRDRGREKLFF.

This chain connects TRBV29-1 to TRBJ1-1, with a tentative D call TRBD1 (5 bases). Trimming stripped 2 bases from V and 5 bases from J, with 9 bases between. In germline, CDR1 is SQVTM, CDR2 ANQGSEA. The CDR3 has 12 residues. Here the CDR3 reads CSVERGGTEAFF. As DNA, the CDR3 is TGCAGCGTTGAAAGGGGAGGGACTGAAGCTTTCTTT.

The V gene is TRBV27, the J gene TRBJ1-1, with D possibly TRBD1 on 6 matching bases. The germline V gene has CDR1 MNHEY and CDR2 SMNVEV (reference sequence). The CDR3 extends over 14 amino acids. The ends were cut back, 4 bases at V and 5 bases at J, with 14 bases in the middle. CDR3 nucleotide sequence: TGTGCCAGCAGTTCCTCTTCGGGGGCGACTGAAGCTTTCTTT. It codes for CASSSSSGATEAFF.

The V call is TRBV9, the J call TRBJ2-7; D gene uncertain. Trimming removed 0 bases at V and 5 bases at J, with 9 bases between. From germline, CDR1 is SGDLS and CDR2 YYNGEE. CDR3 size: 13 residues. CDR3 protein: CASSVEGNHEQYF. The CDR3 bases are TGTGCCAGCAGCGTAGAGGGAAACCACGAGCAGTACTTC.

V usage is TRBV7-2 and J usage is TRBJ1-4, with TRBD1 matching 9 bases. The CDR3 runs to 15 residues. In germline, CDR1 is SGHTA, CDR2 FQGNSA. Losses at the gene ends were 0 bases for V and 10 bases for J; bases not matched to a gene: 6. The CDR3 here is CASSLAGQGTGKLFF. CDR3 coding DNA: TGTGCCAGCAGCTTAGCAGGACAGGGGACCGGAAAACTGTTTTTT. The full variable domain, its missing parts supplied by reference TRBV7-2 and TRBJ1-4, is GAGVSQSPSNKVTEKGKDVELRCDPISGHTALYWYRQSLGQGLEFLIYFQGNSAPDKSGLPSDRFSAERTGGSVSTLTIQRTQQEDSAVYLCASSLAGQGTGKLFFGSGTQLSVL.

This clonotype was seen just once. This rearrangement joins TRBV24-1 to TRBJ2-1; 11 bases align to TRBD1. Germline loops: CDR1 KGHDR, CDR2 SFDVKD. The CDR3 is 15 amino acids. V was clipped by 5 bases and J by 9 bases; unmatched bases: 8. CDR3 region: CATSATRDRGGEQFF. DNA for the CDR3: TGTGCCACCAGTGCCACACGGGACAGGGGGGGTGAGCAGTTCTTC.

The chain couples TRBV19 to TRBJ2-1; D remains ambiguous. Germline V CDR1 and CDR2: LNHDA, SQIVND (reference sequence). Trimming left V 2 bases short and J 4 bases short, with 9 bases between. The CDR3 runs 14 residues. The CDR3: CASSITLPYNEQFF. CDR3 nucleotide sequence: TGTGCCAGTAGTATAACACTCCCTTACAATGAGCAGTTCTTC.